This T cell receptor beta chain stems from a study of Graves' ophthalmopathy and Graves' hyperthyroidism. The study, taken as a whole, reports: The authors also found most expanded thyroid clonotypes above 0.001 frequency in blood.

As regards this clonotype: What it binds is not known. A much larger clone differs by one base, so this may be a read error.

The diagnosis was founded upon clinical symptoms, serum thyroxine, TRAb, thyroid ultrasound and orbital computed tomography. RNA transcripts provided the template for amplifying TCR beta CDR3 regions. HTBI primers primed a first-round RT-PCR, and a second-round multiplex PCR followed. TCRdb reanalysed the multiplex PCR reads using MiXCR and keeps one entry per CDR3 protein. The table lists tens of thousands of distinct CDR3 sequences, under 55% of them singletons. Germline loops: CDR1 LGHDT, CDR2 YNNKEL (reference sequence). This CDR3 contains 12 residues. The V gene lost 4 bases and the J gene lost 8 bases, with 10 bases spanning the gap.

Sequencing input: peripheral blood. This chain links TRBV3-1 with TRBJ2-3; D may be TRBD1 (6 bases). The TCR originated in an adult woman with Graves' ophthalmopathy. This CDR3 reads CASSPQGGTQYF. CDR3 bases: TGTGCCAGCAGCCCCCAAGGGGGTACGCAGTATTTT.